Included here is one T cell receptor (beta chain) sequence, with context. The data were obtained in a study of PD-L1 blockade in urothelial cancer. About the research overall: Patients' atezolizumab regimen, 1,200 mg intravenously every 3 weeks, began in the mid-2010s. Analysis of blood occurred 3 weeks (second dose) and 6 weeks after treatment start. Per blood sample, T cells had a median of about 130,000.

The assay was immunoSEQ multiplex PCR, and TCRdb's table has in-frame clones only and misses some. The data hold some 120,000 clones, with 65% to 85% observed a single time. Time point: pretreatment peripheral blood. V lost 5 bases, J lost 6 bases, and 6 bases stayed unmatched. This CDR3 has 14 amino acids. Germline CDR1 is KGHSH and CDR2 is LQKENI. This sequence joins TRBV18 and TRBJ1-5, with TRBD1 matching over 8 bases. This sequence was found in a man between 45 and 60 years old with urothelial cancer. This material consisted of PBMCs, taken around atezolizumab (anti-PD-L1) treatment. The CDR3 spells CASSDDRGGQPQHF. CDR3 bases: TGTGCCAGCTCAGATGACAGGGGAGGTCAGCCCCAGCATTTT.